The 13 T cell receptor beta chains below come from one sample, sequenced in a study of T cell responses to AZD1222 COVID-19 vaccine. TCRdb's copy holds only in-frame clones and misses some; the assay was immunoSEQ multiplex PCR. Of 200,000 to 250,000 clones listed, around 94% are singletons. The sequences come from peripheral blood, collected 28 days after the second dose of the MenACWY control vaccine. These receptors were taken from an adult who received the MenACWY meningococcal vaccine as a control.

The chain joins TRBV5-4 to TRBJ1-2, with 7 bases lining up with TRBD1. Trimming took 4 bases from V and 4 from J; bases not matched to a gene: 7. This CDR3 is 14 amino acids long. Germline V gene sequence: CDR1 SGHNT, CDR2 YYREEE (reference sequence). CDR3 sequence (DNA): TGTGCCAGCAGCAGTGCAGGGGGTTTCTATGGCTACACCTTC. It translates to CASSSAGGFYGYTF.

The chain is built from TRBV19 and TRBJ1-5, with TRBD1 matching 8 bases. Per the germline V gene, CDR1 is LNHDA and CDR2 is SQIVND (reference sequence). Losses at the gene ends were 5 bases for V and 2 bases for J; bases not matched to a gene: 5. The CDR3 is 15 residues long. For the CDR3, the DNA is TGTGCCAGTAGTCCGGACAGGGAGGGCAATCAGCCCCAGCATTTT. Translated: CASSPDREGNQPQHF. Full variable domain (rest looked up from reference TRBV19 and TRBJ1-5): DGGITQSPKYLFRKEGQNVTLSCEQNLNHDAMYWYRQDPGQGLRLIYYSQIVNDFQKGDIAEGYSVSREKKESFPLTVTSAQKNPTAFYLCASSPDREGNQPQHFGDGTRLSIL.

The V and J genes are TRBV28 and TRBJ2-2, with D unclear. CDR1 and CDR2 from the germline V gene are MDHEN and SYDVKM. V dropped 3 bases and J dropped 5 bases, with 10 bases sitting between them. There are 14 residues in the CDR3. The CDR3 region is CASSFASRTGELFF. CDR3 nucleotide sequence: TGTGCCAGCAGTTTTGCGTCGCGGACCGGGGAGCTGTTTTTT.

This clone was seen once. V is TRBV19 and J is TRBJ2-1, with 7 positions matching TRBD1. Germline V gene data show CDR1 as LNHDA and CDR2 as SQIVND (reference sequence). The CDR3 loop spans 15 amino acids. The V gene end was trimmed by 0 bases and the J gene end by 5 bases; junction bases not matched to a gene: 4. The CDR3 sequence: CASSIDRDSNNEQFF. The CDR3 nucleotides are TGTGCCAGTAGTATAGACCGGGACAGCAACAATGAGCAGTTCTTC.

The chain employs TRBV7-2 and TRBJ1-2; D is uncertain. The CDR3 is 14 amino acids. In germline, CDR1 is SGHTA, CDR2 FQGNSA. The V end lost 1 base, the J end lost 4 bases, and 10 bases lay between the germline ends. CDR3 protein: CASSLGVARYGYTF. Here the CDR3 DNA reads TGTGCCAGCAGCTTAGGGGTAGCTCGCTATGGCTACACCTTC. Full variable domain (rest looked up from reference TRBV7-2 and TRBJ1-2): GAGVSQSPSNKVTEKGKDVELRCDPISGHTALYWYRQSLGQGLEFLIYFQGNSAPDKSGLPSDRFSAERTGGSVSTLTIQRTQQEDSAVYLCASSLGVARYGYTFGSGTRLTVV.

The CDR3 bases are TGTGCCCGGGTGGGCTCTGGGGCCAACGTCCTGACTTTC. Its translation: CARVGSGANVLTF. The chain couples TRBV30 to TRBJ2-6; no clear D. This CDR3 has 13 amino acids. In germline, CDR1 is GTSNPN, CDR2 SVGIG (reference sequence). V lost 8 bases and J 0 bases, leaving 8 bases between the germline ends. Supplemented by reference TRBV30 and TRBJ2-6, the full variable domain reads SQTIHQWPATLVQPVGSPLSLECTVEGTSNPNLYWYRQAAGRGLQLLFYSVGIGQISSEVPQNLSASRPQDRQFILSSKKLLLSDSGFYLCARVGSGANVLTFGAGSRLTVL.

The rearrangement links TRBV6-5 to TRBJ2-7; TRBD1 matches 8 bases. After removal of 2 bases from V and 6 bases from J, the junction contained 9 bases not matched to a gene. The germline V gene has CDR1 MNHEY and CDR2 SVGAGI. The CDR3 covers 15 residues. DNA of the CDR3: TGTGCCAGCAGTTACGCCGGACAGGGAAAAGGCGAGCAGTACTTC. As protein: CASSYAGQGKGEQYF.

The rearrangement joins TRBV4-1 to TRBJ2-5; TRBD2 matches 13 bases. V was clipped by 3 bases and J by 2 bases; unmatched bases: 6. Germline assignment: CDR1 MGHRA and CDR2 YSYEKL. The CDR3 totals 17 residues. CDR3 amino acids: CASSQTPGLAGQETQYF. CDR3 coding DNA: TGCGCCAGCAGCCAGACTCCGGGACTAGCGGGGCAAGAGACCCAGTACTTC.

The chain combines TRBV7-2 with TRBJ2-3; tentative D call: TRBD1 (5 bases). The length of the CDR3 is 17 residues. Trimming cost V 1 base and J 4 bases, with 18 bases left between them. Germline-derived CDR1 and CDR2 are SGHTA and FQGNSA. The CDR3 coding sequence is TGTGCCAGCAGCTTAGTAGCTAGGGGCCGAGTCGCAGATACGCAGTATTTT. It specifies CASSLVARGRVADTQYF.

The chain couples TRBV28 to TRBJ2-5; tentatively, D is TRBD1 or TRBD2 (5 bases each). Trimming left V 4 bases short and J 5 bases short, with 14 bases between. This CDR3 has 14 amino acids. Germline V lookup: CDR1 MDHEN, CDR2 SYDVKM. The CDR3 region is CASSYGGVEETQYF. In nucleotides, the CDR3 is TGTGCCAGCAGTTATGGGGGAGTGGAGGAGACCCAGTACTTC.

The V gene is TRBV25-1, the J gene TRBJ2-1, with D possibly being TRBD1 (6 bases). V was pared by 1 base and J by 13 bases, with 11 bases between. The CDR3 has 12 residues. Germline CDR1 and CDR2: MGHDK and SYGVNS. The DNA of the CDR3 is TGTGCCAGCAGTGAATCTGCAGGGGCTCAGTTCTTC. Translating gives CASSESAGAQFF.

The chain has TRBV7-8 and TRBJ2-1; 7 bases are a match to TRBD2. Germline V gene data show CDR1 as SGHVS and CDR2 as FQNEAQ. Germline trimming cut 5 bases from V and 6 bases from J; bases unmatched to any gene: 13. The CDR3 has 16 amino acids. The CDR3 bases are TGTGCCAGCAGCCCCCCTATGCGGGAGAACACCAATGAGCAGTTCTTC. This gives the protein CASSPPMRENTNEQFF.

The V call is TRBV5-5, the J call TRBJ1-2, with unresolved D. Deletions cut 3 bases from V and 6 bases from J, with 9 bases between. The V gene's germline CDR1 is SGHKS and CDR2 YYEKEE (reference sequence). The CDR3 spans 12 residues. CDR3 residues: CASSSGLDGYTF. In DNA form, the CDR3 reads TGTGCCAGCAGCTCCGGACTAGATGGCTACACCTTC.